This T cell receptor (beta chain) was captured in a study of shared clonotypes between healthy human individuals. Several immunoSEQ plates held equal portions of the genomic DNA taken from each subset. Some clones are missing from TCRdb's copy, which holds only in-frame ones; the method was immunoSEQ multiplex PCR. The table lists 1,500,000 or so clones, 95% to 97% of them singletons. Study-wide results and limits: Clonotypes not shared had lower generation probabilities than those common to all four donors.

V was pared by 6 bases and J by 3 bases, with 6 bases of the junction left unmatched. This CDR3 is 15 amino acids long. Germline V lookup: CDR1 SNHLY, CDR2 FYNNEI. Only Caucasian adults living in Nashville, Tennessee made up the donor group. As regards this clone: Its target is unknown.

Source material: naive CD4+ T cells sorted from blood. Stated subset: CD45RA+ positively selected. This clonotype was obtained from a man younger than 40 in good health. The chain is built from TRBV2 and TRBJ2-1; 9 bases are shared with TRBD2. CDR3 bases: TGTGCCAGCAGACTGACTAGCGGAGACTACAATGAGCAGTTCTTC. This translates into CASRLTSGDYNEQFF.